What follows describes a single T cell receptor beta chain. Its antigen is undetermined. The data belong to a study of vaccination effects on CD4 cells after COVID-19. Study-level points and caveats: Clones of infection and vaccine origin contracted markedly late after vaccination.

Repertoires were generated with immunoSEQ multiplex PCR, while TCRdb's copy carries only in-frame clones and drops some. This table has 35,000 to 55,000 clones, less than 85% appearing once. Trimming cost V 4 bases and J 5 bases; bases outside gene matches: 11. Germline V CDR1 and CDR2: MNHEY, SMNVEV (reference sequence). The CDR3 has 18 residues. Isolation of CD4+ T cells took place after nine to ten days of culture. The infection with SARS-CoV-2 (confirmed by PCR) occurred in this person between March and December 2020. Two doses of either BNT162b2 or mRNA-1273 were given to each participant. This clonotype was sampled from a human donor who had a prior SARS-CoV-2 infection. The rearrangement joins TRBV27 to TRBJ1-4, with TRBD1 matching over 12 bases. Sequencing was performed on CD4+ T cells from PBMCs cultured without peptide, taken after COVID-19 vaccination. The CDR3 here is CASSSPRDRGRRNEKLFF. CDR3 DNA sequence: TGTGCCAGCAGTTCTCCTAGGGACAGGGGGCGCAGGAATGAAAAACTGTTTTTT. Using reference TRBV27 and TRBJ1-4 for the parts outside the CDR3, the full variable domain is EAQVTQNPRYLITVTGKKLTVTCSQNMNHEYMSWYRQDPGLGLRQIYYSMNVEVTDKGDVPEGYKVSRKEKRNFPLILESPSPNQTSLYFCASSSPRDRGRRNEKLFFGSGTQLSVL.